Included here is one T cell receptor (beta chain) sequence, with context. The antigen remains undetermined. The data were obtained in a study of cytomegalovirus exposure and HLA in healthy donors. Study findings and constraints: About 87% or about 30% of the time was how often most TCR beta V segments were productive, according to an earlier analysis. Associated with cytomegalovirus, according to the listing, were fewer than 200 TCR beta chains. Available immune exposure information covered CMV serostatus only.

The PCR ran on 60 Vbeta and 13 Jbeta primers. In the authors' workflow: Among the unique TCR beta chains that a later analysis counted, around 82 million in all, roughly 11 million were shared. Using immunoSEQ multiplex PCR, the repertoire was profiled, and TCRdb retains in-frame clones only, with some absent. That table furnishes V, J and clone size, whereas the DNA furnished D and trimming. The sample records roughly 200,000 clones, approximately 85% being singletons. Unmatched junction bases numbered 6, after V lost 3 bases and J lost 6 bases. Germline CDR1 reads LNHDA; CDR2 reads SQIVND (reference sequence). The CDR3 runs to 14 residues.

The clonotype was recovered from a woman in her thirties or forties in good health and CMV-seronegative. The chain carries TRBV19 and TRBJ2-7; TRBD1 aligns across 9 bases. Sequencing was done on a sample of PBMCs. This CDR3 reads CASSITGGLGEQYF. The CDR3 nucleotides are TGTGCCAGTAGTATTACAGGGGGCCTGGGCGAGCAGTACTTC.